Sequencing of this T cell receptor beta chain was carried out in a study of cytomegalovirus exposure and HLA in healthy donors (dated by TCRdb to 2016 to 2017). Background for the entire study: In an earlier analysis of several hundred of the donors, approximately 300 Gb of sequence data and 100 million or so unique TCR beta sequences from 180 million or so T cells were reported. An early release covering around 630 HLA-typed donors comprised 300 to 350 gigabases of sequencing data and 65 million to 100 million unique TCR sequences. Among the approximately 400 genotyped donors, 75% to 90% belonged to the genetic ancestry cluster associated with self-reported Caucasian donors. The study aimed to test whether signatures of past pathogen exposure could be identified by cataloging public T cell receptors. Using immunosequencing, the study profiled T cell repertoires from fewer than 700 subjects and related those repertoires to cytomegalovirus serostatus. Along with the approximately 670-subject first cohort, a separate validation cohort of about 110 different subjects was used. To predict cytomegalovirus infection status, the study combined high-throughput TCR immunosequencing, statistical association of individual TCRs with disease status, and machine learning. In a later analysis, previously published TCR beta repertoires from 600 to 850 donors were re-analyzed and high-resolution HLA genotyping was added so that TCR occurrence patterns could be studied. The later analysis used no new phenotypic data to find candidate immune exposures, relying instead on TCR beta sequences and their occurrence across donors. To decide whether each TCR beta V gene segment behaved as functional or pseudogenic, an earlier analysis of some 580 of the donors relied on high-throughput TCR beta sequencing. Donor age, sex, ethnicity and CMV serostatus were collected together with the repertoire data. Genome-wide SNP genotypes for about 65% of the roughly 670 donors were used in a later genetic analysis, which treated that subset as a discovery cohort. All discovery cohort repertoires had been generated using a single sequencing platform. Class I and class II HLA loci were covered by the typing at four-digit resolution. The number of typed donors differed by locus: about 620-630 for A, B, C, DRB1 and DQB1; 522 for DQA1; around 580 for DPA1; and 400 to 480 for DPB1. Roughly five DR-DQ haplotypes were treated as single units for association and clustering because of strong linkage in the cohort. On average, 235,054 unique TCR beta nucleotide sequences were sequenced per donor among a few hundred genotyped donors of the cohort, with approximately 18% of those sequences being non-productive. Findings and caveats that apply to the study as a whole: At a false discovery rate of 0.05, a later analysis linked under 20,000 TCR beta sequences to specific HLA alleles. Because HLA typing was missing for some donors at each locus, association tests included only the typed subset. V-gene and J-gene trimming of TCR beta chains was associated with a missense DCLRE1C variant in a later genetic analysis, and the association was replicated in an independent cohort. Sequencing depth was assumed to be roughly uniform across donors in the presence/absence analyses, though that assumption may not hold. This cohort had only TCR beta chains sequenced, and the lack of alpha or paired-chain data limited which features could be detected. While some public TCRs were present in many individuals, most TCR sequences turned up only very rarely across donors. A later analysis found that HLA-associated TCR beta chains were more clonally expanded and had lower generation probabilities than equally common non-associated chains. The only immune exposure information available for the cohort was CMV serostatus. A few of the identified cytomegalovirus-associated TCR beta chains were confirmed in vitro to be specific for cytomegalovirus antigens. In the study, approximately 150 TCR beta chains were listed as associated with cytomegalovirus. Several of the top co-occurrence clusters appeared to be linked to parvovirus B19, influenza, CMV and Epstein-Barr virus, according to a later analysis. Correlated functional status among segregating V segments might be attributable to linkage disequilibrium, but an unknown experimental factor could not be ruled out. A group of highly shared sequence variants was considered likely to be a technical artifact of the sequencing pipeline. The earlier analysis of approximately 560 of the donors excluded some 15 rarely observed V segments, including chromosome 9 orphons, because counts were too low. A later analysis found that TCR association rates varied across HLA loci, with DRB1 alleles showing the most associated TCRs and HLA-C alleles the fewest. A later genetic analysis reported fewer N-insertions in productive TCRs among donors in an Asian-associated ancestry cluster than the approximately 670-donor mean. A further reported finding was that TCR beta sequences accurately predicted the HLA-A and HLA-B alleles for most subjects in the first cohort. In a later analysis, most CMV-associated TCR beta chains were found to appear HLA-restricted, with HLA associations seemingly driven largely by CMV exposure. Some IMGT-functional V segments, including TRBV6-2 and TRBV6-3, could not be distinguished by the 87-base-pair reads and were therefore excluded. In both the original and validation cohorts, the classifier was reported to diagnose cytomegalovirus status with high specificity and sensitivity. Broadly in line with IMGT annotations, most TCR beta V segments showed up in productive rearrangements about 90% or about 30% of the time in an earlier analysis of several hundred of the donors. According to the authors, the approach could potentially be generalized to other disease states and immunological phenotypes. When HLA alleles, especially DR and DQ, strongly co-occurred, attributing TCR associations to individual alleles was difficult.

The CDR1 and CDR2 encoded by the germline V gene are SGDLS and YYNGEE. Spanning cysteine to phenylalanine, the CDR3 consists of 14 amino acids. The DNA shown is the 42-base CDR3, in frame from base 1. The library was built by means of the immunoSEQ multiplex PCR assay. For the multiplex PCR, a mixture combining 60 forward primers for TCR Vbeta segments and 13 reverse primers for TCR Jbeta segments was used. The CDR3 region of rearranged TCR beta genes was amplified from genomic DNA by a multiplex PCR assay. Amplified TCR beta libraries were sequenced as 87-base-pair reads on the Illumina HiSeq System. Regarding the original processing steps: A later analysis counted 65 million to 90 million unique TCR beta chains across the 690 or so repertoires, and some 12 million of these chains were shared by at least two donors. A nearest-neighbor algorithm error-corrected the raw reads and collapsed the reads into unique sequences, merging closely related sequences to remove PCR and sequencing errors. Alignment of CDR3 sequences to IMGT reference sequences was used to assign V, D and J gene segments. Each retained sequence needed at least a six-nucleotide match to both a V gene segment and a J gene segment. A rearrangement counted as productive if the CDR3 had no stop codons and remained in frame with V and J, and every other rearrangement counted as non-productive. CDR3 was defined according to IMGT convention as the region running from the second conserved V-encoded cysteine to the conserved J-encoded phenylalanine. Sequences without an unambiguous match to a single V gene segment were excluded from the earlier analysis of 450 to 650 of the donors. In an earlier analysis of 587 of the donors, V segments were called functional above 56.7% productive rearrangements and were called segregating when the between-donor standard deviation exceeded 5%. A statistical classification framework was built for diagnosing cytomegalovirus status from the catalog of TCR beta chain sequences. In a later analysis, TCR nucleotide sequences were compared against IMGT/GENE-DB human TR gene sequences so that V and J genes could be assigned. A later analysis assigned CDR3 sequences and most-parsimonious VDJ recombination scenarios with the TCRdist pipeline. In a later analysis, every TCR beta chain was defined by the combination of its CDR3 amino acid sequence and its V-gene family, and reads without a unique V-gene family were dropped. In a later analysis, 450 to 600 highly shared, low-generation-probability nucleotide sequences were removed to address suspected cross-contamination and a sequencing artifact. A later analysis calculated a clonal expansion index for each public chain from normalized within-repertoire ranks of inferred template counts. A later analysis computed generation probabilities with a VDJ recombination model fitted to out-of-frame rearrangements, and checked the results against IGoR. Hypergeometric tests were used in a later analysis to score TCR-TCR, TCR-HLA and TCR-CMV co-occurrence, with a repertoire-size bias correction applied to the TCR pairs. False discovery rates were estimated in a later analysis by permuting HLA or CMV assignments 20 times. In a later analysis, co-occurring TCRs were grouped with DBSCAN, and TCRdist sequence similarity was added when clustering was performed within HLA-allele-positive subsets. Repertoires with fewer than 30,000 or more than 120,000 public chains, plus five repertoires with anomalous nucleotide sharing, were excluded from co-occurrence clustering. The table was pulled from immuneACCESS by TCRdb, which kept in-frame rearrangements only. Such tables lose some clones; where checked, under half of the loss comes from unresolved V genes, and the rest has no known cause. From that table come the V and J calls and clone size; the DNA was used to work out D and trimming. The sample has roughly 100,000 clones on record, about three quarters of them singletons. More than 12% of the sample lies in the top ten.

Notes on this clone: There is no known antigen for this receptor. No per-base quality is available; no much larger clone lies one base away.

The cohort consisted of hundreds of healthy bone marrow donors. All cohort members were sampled while nominally healthy, although unrecorded immune exposures were likely present. The donor was CMV seropositive and was included in the group of 300 or so seropositive cohort members. Each donor provided a peripheral blood sample, and peripheral blood mononuclear cells were used for TCR beta sequencing. The Qiagen DNeasy Blood Extraction Kit was used to extract genomic DNA from the blood cell samples. The receptor comes from a woman aged 50 to 65 in good health and CMV-seropositive. The sequencing sample was made of PBMCs. The rearranged chain carries TRBV9 and TRBJ2-5; TRBD1 is possibly the D segment (6 matching bases). The J call may be wrong; the DNA end is better matched by TRBJ2-7. Read as DNA, the sequence is TGTGCCAGCAGCGTAGCAGGGGTTCCCTACGAGCAGTACTTC. Its protein product is CASSVAGVPYEQYF.